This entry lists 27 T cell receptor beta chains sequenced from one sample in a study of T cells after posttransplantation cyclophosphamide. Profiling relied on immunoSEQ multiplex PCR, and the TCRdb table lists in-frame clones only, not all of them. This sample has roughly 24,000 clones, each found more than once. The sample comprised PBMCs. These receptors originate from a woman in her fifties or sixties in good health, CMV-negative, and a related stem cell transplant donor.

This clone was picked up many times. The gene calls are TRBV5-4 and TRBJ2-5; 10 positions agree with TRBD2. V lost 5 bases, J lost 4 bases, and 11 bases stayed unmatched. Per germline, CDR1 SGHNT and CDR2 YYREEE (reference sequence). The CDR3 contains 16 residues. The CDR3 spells CASRGGAGGPVETQYF. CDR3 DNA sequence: TGTGCCAGCAGAGGGGGAGCGGGAGGGCCGGTAGAGACCCAGTACTTC.

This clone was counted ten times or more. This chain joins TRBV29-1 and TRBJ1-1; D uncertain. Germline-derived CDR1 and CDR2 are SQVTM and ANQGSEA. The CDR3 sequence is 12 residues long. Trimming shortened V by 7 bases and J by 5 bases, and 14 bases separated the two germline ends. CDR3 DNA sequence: TGCAGCGCCCTCCTGACGGGTACTGAAGCTTTCTTT. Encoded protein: CSALLTGTEAFF.

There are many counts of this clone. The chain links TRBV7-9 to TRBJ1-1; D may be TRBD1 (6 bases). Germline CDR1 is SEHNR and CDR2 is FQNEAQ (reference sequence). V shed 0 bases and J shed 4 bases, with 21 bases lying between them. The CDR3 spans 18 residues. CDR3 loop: CASSLALGHSRGTTEAFF. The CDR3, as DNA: TGTGCCAGCAGCTTAGCGCTGGGACACTCAAGGGGGACCACTGAAGCTTTCTTT. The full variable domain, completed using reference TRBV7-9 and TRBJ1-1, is DTGVSQNPRHKITKRGQNVTFRCDPISEHNRLYWYRQTLGQGPEFLTYFQNEAQLEKSRLLSDRFSAERPKGSFSTLEIQRTEQGDSAMYLCASSLALGHSRGTTEAFFGQGTRLTVV.

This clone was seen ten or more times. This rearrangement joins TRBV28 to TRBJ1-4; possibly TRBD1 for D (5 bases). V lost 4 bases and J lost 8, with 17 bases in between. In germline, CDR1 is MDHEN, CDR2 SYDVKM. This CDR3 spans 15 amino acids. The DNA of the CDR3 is TGTGCCAGCAGTTATCAAATTTCCGGGGGGGAAAAACTGTTTTTT. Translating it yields CASSYQISGGEKLFF.

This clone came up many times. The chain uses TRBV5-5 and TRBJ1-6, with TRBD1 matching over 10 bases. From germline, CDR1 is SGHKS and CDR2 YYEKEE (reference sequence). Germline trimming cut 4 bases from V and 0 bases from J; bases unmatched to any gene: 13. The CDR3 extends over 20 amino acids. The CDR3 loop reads CASSGGTGVLGSSYNSPLHF. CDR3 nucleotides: TGTGCCAGCAGCGGGGGGACAGGGGTCTTAGGGAGCTCCTATAATTCACCCCTCCACTTT.

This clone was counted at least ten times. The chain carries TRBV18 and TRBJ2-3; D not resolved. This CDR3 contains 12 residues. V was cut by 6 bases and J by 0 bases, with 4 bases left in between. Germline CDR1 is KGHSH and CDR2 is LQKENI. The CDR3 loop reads CASSSSTDTQYF. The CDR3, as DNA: TGTGCCAGCTCGTCTAGCACAGATACGCAGTATTTT.

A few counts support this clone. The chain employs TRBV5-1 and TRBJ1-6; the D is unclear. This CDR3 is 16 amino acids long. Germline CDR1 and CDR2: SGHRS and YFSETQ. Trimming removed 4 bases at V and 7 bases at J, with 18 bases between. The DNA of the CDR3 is TGCGCCAGCAGCACGGAAACCGGGTCCCAAAATTCACCCCTCCACTTT. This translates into CASSTETGSQNSPLHF.

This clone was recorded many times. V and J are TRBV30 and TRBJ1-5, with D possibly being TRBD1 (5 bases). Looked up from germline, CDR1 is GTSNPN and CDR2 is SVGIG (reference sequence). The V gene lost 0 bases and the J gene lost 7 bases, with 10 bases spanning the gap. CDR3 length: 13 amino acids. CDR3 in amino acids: CAWSVGGKQPQHF. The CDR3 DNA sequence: TGTGCCTGGAGTGTGGGGGGGAAACAGCCCCAGCATTTT.

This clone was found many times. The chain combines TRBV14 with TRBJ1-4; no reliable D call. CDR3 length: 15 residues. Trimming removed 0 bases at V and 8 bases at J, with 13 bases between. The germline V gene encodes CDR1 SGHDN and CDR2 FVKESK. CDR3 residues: CASSQDFRSGEKLFF. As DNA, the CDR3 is TGTGCCAGCAGCCAAGATTTCAGGTCGGGGGAAAAACTGTTTTTT.

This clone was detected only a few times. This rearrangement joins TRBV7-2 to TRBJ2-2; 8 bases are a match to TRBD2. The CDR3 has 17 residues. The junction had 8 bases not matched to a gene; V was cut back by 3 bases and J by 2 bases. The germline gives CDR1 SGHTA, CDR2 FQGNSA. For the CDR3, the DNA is TGTGCCAGCAGCTTCTTGGGCGGGGGGATTAACACCGGGGAGCTGTTTTTT. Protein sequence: CASSFLGGGINTGELFF.

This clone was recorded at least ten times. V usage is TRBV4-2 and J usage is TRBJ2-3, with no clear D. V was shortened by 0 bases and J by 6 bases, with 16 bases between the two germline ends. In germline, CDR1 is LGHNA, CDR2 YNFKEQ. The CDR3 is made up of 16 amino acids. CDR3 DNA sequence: TGTGCCAGCAGCCAAGAGTTGGCTCCCCGGGTGGATACGCAGTATTTT. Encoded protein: CASSQELAPRVDTQYF.

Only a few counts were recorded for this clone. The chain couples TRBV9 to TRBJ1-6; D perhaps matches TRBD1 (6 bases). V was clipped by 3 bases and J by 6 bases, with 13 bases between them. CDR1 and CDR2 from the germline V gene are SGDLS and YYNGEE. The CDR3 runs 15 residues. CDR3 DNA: TGTGCCAGCAGCGAACGGGACAACTTTAATTCACCCCTCCACTTT. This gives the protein CASSERDNFNSPLHF.

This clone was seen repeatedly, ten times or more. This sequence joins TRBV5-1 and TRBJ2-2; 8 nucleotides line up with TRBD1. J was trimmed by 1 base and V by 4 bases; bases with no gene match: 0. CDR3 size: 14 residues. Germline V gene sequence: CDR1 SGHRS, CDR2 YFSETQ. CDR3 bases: TGCGCCAGCAGCGGGACAGGGAACACCGGGGAGCTGTTTTTT. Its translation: CASSGTGNTGELFF.

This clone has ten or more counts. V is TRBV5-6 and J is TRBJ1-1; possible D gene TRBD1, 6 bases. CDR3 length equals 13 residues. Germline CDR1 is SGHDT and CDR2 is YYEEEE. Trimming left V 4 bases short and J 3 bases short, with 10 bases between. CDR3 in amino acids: CASSPTGYTEAFF. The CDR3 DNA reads TGTGCCAGCAGCCCTACAGGGTACACTGAAGCTTTCTTT.

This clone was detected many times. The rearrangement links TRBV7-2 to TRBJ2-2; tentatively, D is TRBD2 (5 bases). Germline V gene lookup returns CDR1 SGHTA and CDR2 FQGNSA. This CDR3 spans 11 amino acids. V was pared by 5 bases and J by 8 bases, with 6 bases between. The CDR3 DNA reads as TGTGCCAGCAGCCCGGGGGGGGAGCTGTTTTTT. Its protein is CASSPGGELFF. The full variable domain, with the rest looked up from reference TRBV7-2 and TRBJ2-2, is GAGVSQSPSNKVTEKGKDVELRCDPISGHTALYWYRQSLGQGLEFLIYFQGNSAPDKSGLPSDRFSAERTGGSVSTLTIQRTQQEDSAVYLCASSPGGELFFGEGSRLTVL.

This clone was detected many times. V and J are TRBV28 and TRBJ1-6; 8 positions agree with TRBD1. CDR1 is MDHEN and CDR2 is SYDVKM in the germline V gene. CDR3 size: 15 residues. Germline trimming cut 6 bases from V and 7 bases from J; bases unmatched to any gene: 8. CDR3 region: CASRPRTGMNSPLHF. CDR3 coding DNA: TGTGCCAGCAGACCCCGGACAGGGATGAATTCACCCCTCCACTTT.

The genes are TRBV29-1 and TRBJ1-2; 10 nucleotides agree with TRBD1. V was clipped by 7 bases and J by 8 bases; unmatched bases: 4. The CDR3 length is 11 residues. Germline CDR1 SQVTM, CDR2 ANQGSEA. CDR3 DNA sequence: TGCAGCGGACAGGGGGCGGGCGGCTACACCTTC. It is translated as CSGQGAGGYTF.

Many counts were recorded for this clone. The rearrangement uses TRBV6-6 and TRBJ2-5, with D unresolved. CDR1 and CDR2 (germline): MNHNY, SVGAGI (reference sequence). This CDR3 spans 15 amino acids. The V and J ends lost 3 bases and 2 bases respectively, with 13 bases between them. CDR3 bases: TGTGCCAGCAGTTATGGCTTACGGGTTCAAGAGACCCAGTACTTC. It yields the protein CASSYGLRVQETQYF.

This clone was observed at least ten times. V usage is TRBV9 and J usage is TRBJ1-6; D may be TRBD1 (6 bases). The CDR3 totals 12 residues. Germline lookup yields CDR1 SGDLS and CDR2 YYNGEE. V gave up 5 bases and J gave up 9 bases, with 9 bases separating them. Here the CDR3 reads CASRQGSSPLHF. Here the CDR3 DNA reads TGTGCCAGCAGGCAGGGGAGTTCACCCCTCCACTTT.

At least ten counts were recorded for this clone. The CDR3 coding sequence is TGTGCCAGTAGTTCGACCCCCGGGACATGGAATAACTATGGCTACACCTTC. The encoded protein is CASSSTPGTWNNYGYTF. The V gene is TRBV19, the J gene TRBJ1-2, with D tentatively TRBD1 (6 bases). The germline gives CDR1 LNHDA, CDR2 SQIVND (reference sequence). The germline V and J ends were trimmed by 5 bases and 1 base, with 20 bases remaining between them. This CDR3 comprises 17 residues.

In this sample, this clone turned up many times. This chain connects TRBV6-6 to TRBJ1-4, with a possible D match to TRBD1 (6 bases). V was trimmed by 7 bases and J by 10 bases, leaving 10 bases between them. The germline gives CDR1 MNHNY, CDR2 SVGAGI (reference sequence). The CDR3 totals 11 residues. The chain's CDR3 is CASNQGPKLFF. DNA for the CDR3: TGTGCCAGCAATCAGGGGCCAAAACTGTTTTTT.

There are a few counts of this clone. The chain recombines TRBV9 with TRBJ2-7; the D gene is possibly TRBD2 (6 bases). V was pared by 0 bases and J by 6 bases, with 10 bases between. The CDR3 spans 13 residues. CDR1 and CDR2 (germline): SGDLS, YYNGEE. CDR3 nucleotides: TGTGCCAGCAGCGTAGCCGGGGGAGGCGAGCAGTACTTC. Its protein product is CASSVAGGGEQYF.

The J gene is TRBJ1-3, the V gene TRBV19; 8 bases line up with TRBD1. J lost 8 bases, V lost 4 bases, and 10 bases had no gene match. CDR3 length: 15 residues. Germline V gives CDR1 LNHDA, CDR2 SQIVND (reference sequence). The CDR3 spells CASSNSRDRSDTIYF. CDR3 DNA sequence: TGTGCCAGTAGTAACTCCCGGGACAGGAGCGACACCATATATTTT. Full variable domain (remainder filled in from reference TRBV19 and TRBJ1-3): DGGITQSPKYLFRKEGQNVTLSCEQNLNHDAMYWYRQDPGQGLRLIYYSQIVNDFQKGDIAEGYSVSREKKESFPLTVTSAQKNPTAFYLCASSNSRDRSDTIYFGEGSWLTVV.

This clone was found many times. As DNA, the CDR3 is TGTGCCAGCAGTGAAGGGTACCAGGGGTTCTATGGCTACACCTTC. Protein sequence: CASSEGYQGFYGYTF. The genes are TRBV2 and TRBJ1-2, with a possible D match to TRBD1 (6 bases). This CDR3 region has 15 residues. The ends were cut back, 1 base at V and 4 bases at J, with 13 bases in the middle. Germline CDR1 and CDR2: SNHLY and FYNNEI.

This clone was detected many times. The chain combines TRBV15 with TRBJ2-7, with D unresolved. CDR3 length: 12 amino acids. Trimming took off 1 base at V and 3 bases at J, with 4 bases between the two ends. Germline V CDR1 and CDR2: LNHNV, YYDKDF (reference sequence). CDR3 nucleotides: TGTGCCACCAGCAGAGTCGGCTACGAGCAGTACTTC. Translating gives CATSRVGYEQYF.

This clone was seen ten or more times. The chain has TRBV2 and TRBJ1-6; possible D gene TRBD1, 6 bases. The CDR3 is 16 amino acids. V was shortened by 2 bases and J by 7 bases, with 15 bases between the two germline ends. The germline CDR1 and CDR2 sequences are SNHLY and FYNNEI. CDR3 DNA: TGTGCCAGCAGTGAATCGATAGACAGGCTAAATTCACCCCTCCACTTT. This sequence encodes CASSESIDRLNSPLHF.

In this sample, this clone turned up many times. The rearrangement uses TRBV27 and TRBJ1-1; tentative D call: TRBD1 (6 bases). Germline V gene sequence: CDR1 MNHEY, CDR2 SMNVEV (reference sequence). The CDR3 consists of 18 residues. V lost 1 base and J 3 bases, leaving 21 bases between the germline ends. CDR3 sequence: CASSLYPPGVGRDTEAFF. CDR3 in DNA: TGTGCCAGCAGTTTATACCCCCCAGGGGTCGGTCGCGACACTGAAGCTTTCTTT.